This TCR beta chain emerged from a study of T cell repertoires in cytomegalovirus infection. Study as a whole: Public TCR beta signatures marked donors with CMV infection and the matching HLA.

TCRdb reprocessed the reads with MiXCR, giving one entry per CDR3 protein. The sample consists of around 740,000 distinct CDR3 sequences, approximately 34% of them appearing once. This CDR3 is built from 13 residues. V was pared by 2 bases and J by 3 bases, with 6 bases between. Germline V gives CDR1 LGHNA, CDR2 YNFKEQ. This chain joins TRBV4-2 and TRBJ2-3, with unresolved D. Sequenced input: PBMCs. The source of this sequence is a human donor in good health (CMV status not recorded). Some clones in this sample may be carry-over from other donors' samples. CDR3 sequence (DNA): TGTGCCAGCAGCCAATCACCGACAGATACGCAGTATTTT. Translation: CASSQSPTDTQYF.